This T cell receptor (beta chain) was observed in a study of cytomegalovirus exposure and HLA in healthy donors. This CDR3 contains 15 residues. Trimming removed 5 bases from V and 5 bases from J, with 18 bases in between. The germline CDR1 and CDR2 sequences are SGHTA and FQGTGA. This clone was recorded once. What it binds is unknown. Both 60 Vbeta primers and 13 Jbeta primers went into the PCR. Sequenced by immunoSEQ multiplex PCR; TCRdb stores in-frame clones only, minus some. The sample consists of more than 140,000 clones, 70% to 85% of them appearing once. Study outcomes and limitations: Further analysis, carried out later, found HLA-associated TCR beta chains more clonally expanded than equally common other chains. A later analysis associated 16,951 TCR beta sequences with HLA alleles at a 0.05 false discovery rate. The study listed approximately 160 cytomegalovirus-associated TCR beta chains.

The chain recombines TRBV7-3 with TRBJ1-2, with a weak D call TRBD1 (6 bases). This TCR was recovered from a woman in her thirties or forties in good health and CMV-seronegative. Sequencing was performed on PBMCs. The CDR3 DNA is TGTGCCAGCAGCCCCCACAGGGAAGCATATTATGGCTACACCTTC. It codes for CASSPHREAYYGYTF.